Below are 31 T cell receptor beta chains sequenced from a single sample in a study of TIL therapy for anti-PD-1-resistant metastatic lung cancer. The libraries were made with immunoSEQ v3. Profiled with immunoSEQ multiplex PCR; TCRdb holds only in-frame clones, not every one. The repertoire holds 15,000 to 20,000 clones, with about four fifths as singletons. Time point denoted: pre-treatment sample, taken before nivolumab and TIL therapy. Sequences were derived from blood, sampled at baseline. All receptors derive from a person aged 25-85 years with non-small cell lung cancer.

The chain uses TRBV6-1 and TRBJ1-5; no clear D. This CDR3 is built from 14 residues. Trimming pared 6 bases from V and 0 bases from J, leaving 9 bases between. The germline V gene has CDR1 MNHNS and CDR2 SASEGT. CDR3 region: CASRETYSNQPQHF. DNA for the CDR3: TGTGCCAGCAGAGAGACGTATAGCAATCAGCCCCAGCATTTT.

J is TRBJ2-2 and V is TRBV9; D ambiguous. CDR1 and CDR2 from the germline V gene are SGDLS and YYNGEE. V was trimmed by 0 bases and J by 1 base, leaving 7 bases between them. The CDR3 runs to 15 residues. The CDR3 DNA sequence: TGTGCCAGCAGCGTAGCGGTAGTGAACACCGGGGAGCTGTTTTTT. This encodes CASSVAVVNTGELFF.

The chain carries TRBV4-2 and TRBJ1-2, with 7 bases lining up with TRBD1. Germline loops: CDR1 LGHNA, CDR2 YNFKEQ. The trim removed 1 base at V and 3 bases at J, leaving 5 bases unmatched. The CDR3 runs 15 residues. For the CDR3, the DNA is TGTGCCAGCAGCCAAGCCTCAGGGGGGCACTATGGCTACACCTTC. Translation: CASSQASGGHYGYTF.

The rearrangement joins TRBV5-1 to TRBJ2-7, with 12 nucleotides matching TRBD2. CDR3 length equals 15 residues. CDR1 is SGHRS, CDR2 YFSETQ, per germline. V lost 2 bases, J lost 3 bases, and 3 bases stayed unmatched. This CDR3 reads CASSFGLAGYYEQYF. CDR3 coding DNA: TGCGCCAGCAGCTTCGGACTAGCGGGATACTACGAGCAGTACTTC.

The rearrangement uses TRBV28 and TRBJ1-2, with 8 bases lining up with TRBD1. V trimming: 6 bases; J trimming: 2 bases; junction bases outside the gene matches: 8. Germline V lookup: CDR1 MDHEN, CDR2 SYDVKM. The length of the CDR3 is 15 residues. The CDR3 DNA sequence: TGTGCCAGCAGCCGCGGGGACAGGAGAAACTATGGCTACACCTTC. Its translation is CASSRGDRRNYGYTF.

This sequence joins TRBV2 and TRBJ1-4, with D possibly TRBD1 on 6 matching bases. Trimming pared 7 bases from V and 14 bases from J, leaving 11 bases between. Germline CDR1 reads SNHLY; CDR2 reads FYNNEI. The CDR3 covers 10 residues. The CDR3 here is CASMRGGLFF. The CDR3 DNA reads as TGTGCCAGCATGAGGGGGGGGCTGTTTTTT.

The chain recombines TRBV5-1 with TRBJ2-7; TRBD1 aligns across 8 bases. Trimming at V came to 4 bases and at J to 4 bases, leaving 19 bases not matched to a gene. The length of the CDR3 is 18 residues. Germline CDR1 is SGHRS and CDR2 is YFSETQ. CDR3 residues: CASSPSWPLTGAIYEQYF. The CDR3 DNA reads TGCGCCAGCAGCCCCAGCTGGCCCCTGACAGGGGCGATTTACGAGCAGTACTTC. The variable domain in full, with the rest retrieved from reference TRBV5-1 and TRBJ2-7, is KAGVTQTPRYLIKTRGQQVTLSCSPISGHRSVSWYQQTPGQGLQFLFEYFSETQRNKGNFPGRFSGRQFSNSRSEMNVSTLELGDSALYLCASSPSWPLTGAIYEQYFGPGTRLTVT.

This clone was found once. This sequence joins TRBV10-3 and TRBJ2-7; 8 bases match TRBD1. CDR1 ENHRY and CDR2 SYGVKD come from the germline V gene. CDR3 size: 15 residues. J lost 5 bases, V lost 4 bases, and 10 bases had no gene match. CDR3 in amino acids: CAISAETGAANEQYF. CDR3 coding DNA: TGTGCCATCAGTGCGGAGACAGGGGCAGCTAACGAGCAGTACTTC.

The rearrangement joins TRBV5-1 to TRBJ1-1, with D possibly being TRBD1 (6 bases). The length of the CDR3 is 15 residues. V was pared by 4 bases and J by 5 bases, with 18 bases between. Germline V CDR1 and CDR2: SGHRS, YFSETQ. The CDR3 coding sequence is TGCGCCAGCAGCCCAGGGAACAGGGTGGGGACTGAAGCTTTCTTT. This encodes CASSPGNRVGTEAFF.

The chain is built from TRBV5-1 and TRBJ2-4, with D possibly TRBD2 on 6 matching bases. CDR3 length equals 16 residues. The germline V gene has CDR1 SGHRS and CDR2 YFSETQ. Deletions cut 0 bases from V and 10 bases from J, with 20 bases between. DNA for the CDR3: TGCGCCAGCAGCTTGGTGGGGGACCGGGAGCGAGGGATTCAGTACTTC. Translation: CASSLVGDRERGIQYF.

The J gene is TRBJ2-5, the V gene TRBV5-3; D not resolved. TRBV5-3 is filed as an ORF, its function uncertain. The germline V and J ends were trimmed by 4 bases and 5 bases, with 6 bases remaining between them. This CDR3 contains 11 residues. This CDR3 reads CARSISETQYF. The CDR3 coding sequence is TGTGCCAGAAGCATCTCGGAGACCCAGTACTTC.

The chain has TRBV4-2 and TRBJ2-1; maybe TRBD2 (5 bases). The CDR3 covers 15 residues. Trimming removed 5 bases from V and 8 bases from J, with 19 bases in between. CDR1 and CDR2 from the germline V gene are LGHNA and YNFKEQ. CDR3 amino acids: CASSKRTQDVDEQFF. CDR3 nucleotide sequence: TGTGCCAGCAGCAAACGGACTCAGGACGTGGATGAGCAGTTCTTC.

The chain uses TRBV19 and TRBJ2-1; a weak D match, TRBD2 (7 bases). CDR3 length equals 15 residues. Germline CDR1 is LNHDA and CDR2 is SQIVND (reference sequence). V shed 4 bases and J shed 7 bases, with 17 bases lying between them. As DNA, the CDR3 is TGTGCCAGTAGTACCCGGGATAAGGGGGGGAATGAGCAGTTCTTC. Encoded protein: CASSTRDKGGNEQFF.

The chain employs TRBV9 and TRBJ1-2; no reliable D call. Germline V gives CDR1 SGDLS, CDR2 YYNGEE. CDR3 size: 15 residues. V dropped 0 bases and J dropped 0 bases, with 9 bases sitting between them. Written as DNA, the CDR3 is TGTGCCAGCAGCGTAGGCGATCTGGCTAACTATGGCTACACCTTC. This codes for CASSVGDLANYGYTF. The complete variable domain, with remaining parts taken from reference TRBV9 and TRBJ1-2, reads DSGVTQTPKHLITATGQRVTLRCSPRSGDLSVYWYQQSLDQGLQFLIQYYNGEERAKGNILERFSAQQFPDLHSELNLSSLELGDSALYFCASSVGDLANYGYTFGSGTRLTVV.

The chain recombines TRBV7-3 with TRBJ1-2; 8 bases line up with TRBD1. Germline values: CDR1 SGHTA, CDR2 FQGTGA. The CDR3 runs 13 residues. Losses at the gene ends were 5 bases for V and 7 bases for J; bases not matched to a gene: 6. The CDR3 nucleotides are TGTGCCAGCAGCCCAGACAGGGGAATTGGCTACACCTTC. It is translated as CASSPDRGIGYTF.

This clone has a single count. The chain is built from TRBV7-3 and TRBJ1-5; perhaps TRBD1 as D (5 bases). The ends were cut back, 2 bases at V and 5 bases at J, with 13 bases in the middle. The CDR3 covers 15 residues. From germline, CDR1 is SGHTA and CDR2 FQGTGA. CDR3 region: CASSLDGGGHQPQHF. The CDR3 nucleotides read TGTGCCAGCAGCTTAGATGGGGGGGGACATCAGCCCCAGCATTTT.

The J gene is TRBJ2-7, the V gene TRBV9, with 8 bases that match TRBD2. Germline V gene sequence: CDR1 SGDLS, CDR2 YYNGEE. The CDR3 length is 14 residues. With V trimmed by 0 bases and J by 3 bases, 2 bases remained unmatched. CDR3 loop: CASSVEAGDYEQYF. The CDR3 region has the DNA TGTGCCAGCAGCGTAGAAGCGGGGGACTACGAGCAGTACTTC.

The genes are TRBV11-1 and TRBJ1-1; a weak D match, TRBD1 (6 bases). CDR3 length equals 14 residues. Germline V gene sequence: CDR1 SGHAT, CDR2 FQDESV (reference sequence). The V gene lost 0 bases and the J gene lost 4 bases, with 9 bases spanning the gap. The CDR3: CASSLATGPTEAFF. The DNA for the CDR3 is TGTGCCAGCAGCTTAGCAACAGGGCCCACTGAAGCTTTCTTT.

The chain employs TRBV30 and TRBJ1-2; 7 nucleotides agree with TRBD1. Per the germline V gene, CDR1 is GTSNPN and CDR2 is SVGIG (reference sequence). V shed 1 base, J shed 9 bases, and the junction held 11 bases outside the gene matches. CDR3 length equals 14 residues. The CDR3 protein is CAWSAQTGTVCYTF. In nucleotides, the CDR3 is TGTGCCTGGAGTGCCCAGACAGGGACGGTATGCTACACCTTC.

The chain combines TRBV7-3 with TRBJ2-3; no clear D gene. Trimming took 5 bases from V and 3 from J, leaving 9 bases between them. Germline V gene lookup returns CDR1 SGHTA and CDR2 FQGTGA. CDR3 size: 13 residues. CDR3 in DNA: TGTGCCAGCAGCGAAGGCAATACAGATACGCAGTATTTT. This codes for CASSEGNTDTQYF.

This chain links TRBV15 with TRBJ2-3; the match to TRBD2 covers 14 bases. The V gene's germline CDR1 is LNHNV and CDR2 YYDKDF (reference sequence). The CDR3 is 19 residues long. J was trimmed by 6 bases and V by 0 bases; bases with no gene match: 11. The CDR3: CATSRDGGTSGRQRDTQYF. The DNA for the CDR3 is TGTGCCACCAGCAGAGATGGAGGGACTAGCGGGAGACAAAGGGATACGCAGTATTTT.

The V and J genes are TRBV9 and TRBJ1-2; D not resolved. The CDR3 is made up of 14 amino acids. In germline, CDR1 is SGDLS, CDR2 YYNGEE. Trimming stripped 0 bases from V and 4 bases from J, with 10 bases between. The CDR3 DNA is TGTGCCAGCAGCGTAGATCAAGGCCGCTATGGCTACACCTTC. It is translated as CASSVDQGRYGYTF. Full variable domain (remainder filled in from reference TRBV9 and TRBJ1-2): DSGVTQTPKHLITATGQRVTLRCSPRSGDLSVYWYQQSLDQGLQFLIQYYNGEERAKGNILERFSAQQFPDLHSELNLSSLELGDSALYFCASSVDQGRYGYTFGSGTRLTVV.

This chain links TRBV6-1 with TRBJ1-2; tentative D call: TRBD1 (5 bases). The CDR3 loop spans 13 amino acids. The germline gives CDR1 MNHNS, CDR2 SASEGT. V lost 1 base, J lost 8 bases, and 11 bases lay in between. CDR3 protein: CASSEVAEGGYTF. The DNA of the CDR3 is TGTGCCAGCAGTGAAGTGGCGGAGGGGGGCTACACCTTC.

About this clone itself: The sample contains more than one DNA sequence encoding this CDR3. The chain employs TRBV7-2 and TRBJ2-6, with 10 bases aligning to TRBD1. The CDR3 runs 16 residues. Trimming at V came to 5 bases and at J to 2 bases, leaving 3 bases not matched to a gene. Germline V gene sequence: CDR1 SGHTA, CDR2 FQGNSA. The CDR3 spells CASSTGTGAGANVLTF. The CDR3 DNA sequence: TGTGCCAGCAGCACCGGGACAGGGGCTGGGGCCAACGTCCTGACTTTC. Drawing the rest from reference TRBV7-2 and TRBJ2-6, the complete variable domain is GAGVSQSPSNKVTEKGKDVELRCDPISGHTALYWYRQSLGQGLEFLIYFQGNSAPDKSGLPSDRFSAERTGGSVSTLTIQRTQQEDSAVYLCASSTGTGAGANVLTFGAGSRLTVL.

J is TRBJ1-2 and V is TRBV19; D gene uncertain. CDR3 length: 14 residues. Deletions cut 3 bases from V and 7 bases from J, with 15 bases between. Germline values: CDR1 LNHDA, CDR2 SQIVND (reference sequence). The CDR3 here is CASSMGRRLGGYTF. The CDR3 DNA follows: TGTGCCAGTAGTATGGGCCGCCGTTTAGGTGGCTACACCTTC. The variable domain in full, completed from reference TRBV19 and TRBJ1-2, reads DGGITQSPKYLFRKEGQNVTLSCEQNLNHDAMYWYRQDPGQGLRLIYYSQIVNDFQKGDIAEGYSVSREKKESFPLTVTSAQKNPTAFYLCASSMGRRLGGYTFGSGTRLTVV.

The chain links TRBV10-3 to TRBJ1-1; maybe TRBD1 (6 bases). CDR1 is ENHRY and CDR2 is SYGVKD in the germline V gene. Deletions cut 5 bases from V and 1 base from J, with 11 bases between. The CDR3 contains 14 residues. The CDR3 DNA reads TGTGCCATCAGTCGGCTGGACAGGAACACTGAAGCTTTCTTT. Translating it yields CAISRLDRNTEAFF.

J is TRBJ1-2 and V is TRBV5-1; D remains unclear. V was pared by 0 bases and J by 8 bases, with 5 bases between. Per germline, CDR1 SGHRS and CDR2 YFSETQ. The CDR3 loop spans 11 amino acids. CDR3 in DNA: TGCGCCAGCAGCTTGGCGGGCGGCTACACCTTC. This codes for CASSLAGGYTF.

The chain carries TRBV5-6 and TRBJ2-1; weak D call: TRBD2 (6 bases). The CDR3 totals 17 residues. CDR1 and CDR2 (germline): SGHDT, YYEEEE. The V and J ends lost 0 bases and 8 bases respectively, with 21 bases between them. The CDR3 coding sequence is TGTGCCAGCAGCTTGGGGCTGGTAGCACTTGGAGGGGATGAGCAGTTCTTC. Its translation: CASSLGLVALGGDEQFF.

The chain joins TRBV19 to TRBJ2-2; 13 bases agree with TRBD2. Looked up from germline, CDR1 is LNHDA and CDR2 is SQIVND (reference sequence). There are 17 residues in the CDR3. The V segment lost 4 bases and the J segment 5 bases; nucleotides outside the gene matches: 7. CDR3 residues: CASSTSQLAGGTGELFF. CDR3 DNA: TGTGCCAGTAGTACCTCCCAACTAGCGGGGGGGACCGGGGAGCTGTTTTTT.

As DNA, the CDR3 is TGTGCCAGCAGCTTGGAGGTTGTTTCTGAAGCTTTCTTT. This codes for CASSLEVVSEAFF. This chain links TRBV5-5 with TRBJ1-1; D is unresolved. The CDR3 is 13 residues long. V was shortened by 0 bases and J by 6 bases, with 9 bases between the two germline ends. The germline V gene encodes CDR1 SGHKS and CDR2 YYEKEE (reference sequence). Filled out from reference TRBV5-5 and TRBJ1-1, the complete variable domain reads DAGVTQSPTHLIKTRGQQVTLRCSPISGHKSVSWYQQVLGQGPQFIFQYYEKEERGRGNFPDRFSARQFPNYSSELNVNALLLGDSALYLCASSLEVVSEAFFGQGTRLTVV.

The rearrangement joins TRBV10-1 to TRBJ2-1, with TRBD1 matching over 8 bases. V lost 7 bases to trimming and J lost 5 bases; unmatched junction nucleotides: 10. The CDR3 is 15 amino acids. Per the germline V gene, CDR1 is WNHNN and CDR2 is SYGVQD (reference sequence). CDR3 DNA: TGCGCCAGCACGTATGGACAGGGAGAGGACAATGAGCAGTTCTTC. Amino acid sequence: CASTYGQGEDNEQFF.